The rows below give T cell receptor beta chains drawn from one sample of a study of vaccination effects on CD4 cells after COVID-19. Their cognate antigens are unknown. TCRdb's copy holds only in-frame clones and misses some; the assay was immunoSEQ multiplex PCR. The table lists more than 11,000 clones, 72% of them singletons. The sequencing used CD4+ T cells from PBMCs cultured with SARS-CoV-2 spike peptides, collected after COVID-19 vaccination. The origin of the receptors is a human donor who received a COVID-19 vaccine. The CDR3 runs from the conserved cysteine through the conserved F or W. Fields, in order: J gene, V gene, clone size, D gene, CDR3 protein, CDR3 DNA. The D gene is left open where the match is weak. A clone size is listed for some rows: how often the clone was seen (once, few, many), or a class if it is expanded.

j_gene: TRBJ1-6; v_gene: TRBV5-1; abundance: .; d_gene: .; CDR3aa: CASSAGGNSPLHF; CDR3nt: TGCGCCAGCAGCGCGGGGGGAAATTCACCCCTCCACTTT
j_gene: TRBJ1-6; v_gene: TRBV7-9; abundance: .; d_gene: .; CDR3aa: CASSFDTRGPPLHF; CDR3nt: TGTGCCAGCAGCTTTGACACCAGGGGCCCACCCCTCCACTTT
j_gene: TRBJ1-2; v_gene: TRBV12-3/TRBV12-4; abundance: .; d_gene: .; CDR3aa: CASSPGTLDGYTF; CDR3nt: TGTGCCAGCAGTCCCGGGACTCTGGATGGCTACACCTTC
j_gene: TRBJ2-1; v_gene: TRBV5-4; abundance: .; d_gene: TRBD2; CDR3aa: CASSKIAGGIPSEQFF; CDR3nt: TGTGCCAGCAGCAAGATAGCGGGGGGAATACCAAGCGAGCAGTTCTTC
j_gene: TRBJ2-1; v_gene: TRBV27; abundance: once; d_gene: TRBD2; CDR3aa: CASSLSPSSGRARRNEQFF; CDR3nt: TGTGCCAGCAGTTTATCTCCGTCTAGCGGGAGGGCCAGGCGGAATGAGCAGTTCTTC
j_gene: TRBJ1-5; v_gene: TRBV24-1; abundance: .; d_gene: TRBD1; CDR3aa: CATSDRTGPNQPQHF; CDR3nt: TGTGCCACCAGTGACCGGACAGGGCCCAATCAGCCCCAGCATTTT
j_gene: TRBJ2-2; v_gene: TRBV30; abundance: .; d_gene: TRBD2; CDR3aa: CAARTGLAVTGELFF; CDR3nt: TGTGCCGCCCGCACGGGACTAGCGGTCACCGGGGAGCTGTTTTTT
j_gene: TRBJ1-1; v_gene: TRBV5-4; abundance: .; d_gene: .; CDR3aa: CASSADRTSEAFF; CDR3nt: TGTGCCAGCAGCGCCGACAGGACGAGTGAAGCTTTCTTT
j_gene: TRBJ2-1; v_gene: TRBV7-2; abundance: once; d_gene: .; CDR3aa: CASSLRGALPEQFF; CDR3nt: TGTGCCAGCAGCCTTCGGGGGGCGCTCCCCGAGCAGTTCTTC
j_gene: TRBJ1-5; v_gene: TRBV2; abundance: .; d_gene: .; CDR3aa: CASSETNQPQHF; CDR3nt: TGTGCCAGCAGTGAAACAAATCAGCCCCAGCATTTT
j_gene: TRBJ2-7; v_gene: TRBV5-1; abundance: .; d_gene: .; CDR3aa: CASSLVGLSSYEQYF; CDR3nt: TGCGCCAGCAGCTTGGTTGGCCTTAGCTCCTACGAGCAGTACTTC
j_gene: TRBJ1-1; v_gene: TRBV19; abundance: .; d_gene: .; CDR3aa: CASSIDGGQRAFF; CDR3nt: TGTGCCAGTAGTATAGACGGGGGGCAACGAGCTTTCTTT
j_gene: TRBJ2-5; v_gene: TRBV7-8; abundance: .; d_gene: .; CDR3aa: CASSIPSGSRQETQYF; CDR3nt: TGTGCCAGCAGCATACCCTCGGGGTCGCGCCAAGAGACCCAGTACTTC
j_gene: TRBJ1-2; v_gene: TRBV19; abundance: medium-sized; d_gene: .; CDR3aa: CASSTTASSNYGYTF; CDR3nt: TGTGCCAGTAGTACAACAGCTTCCTCCAACTATGGCTACACCTTC
j_gene: TRBJ1-2; v_gene: TRBV6-2/TRBV6-3; abundance: .; d_gene: .; CDR3aa: CASSLTGTKIGYGYTF; CDR3nt: TGTGCCAGCAGCCTAACCGGGACAAAGATCGGCTATGGCTACACCTTC
j_gene: TRBJ1-1; v_gene: TRBV6-5; abundance: .; d_gene: .; CDR3aa: CASGWQVFEAFF; CDR3nt: TGTGCCAGCGGCTGGCAGGTGTTTGAAGCTTTCTTT
j_gene: TRBJ2-5; v_gene: TRBV3-1/TRBV3-2; abundance: .; d_gene: .; CDR3aa: CASSQGFGQQETQYF; CDR3nt: TGTGCCAGCAGCCAAGGGTTCGGACAGCAAGAGACCCAGTACTTC
j_gene: TRBJ1-2; v_gene: TRBV4-2; abundance: .; d_gene: .; CDR3aa: CASREAGVFGYTF; CDR3nt: TGTGCCAGCAGGGAAGCAGGGGTTTTTGGCTACACCTTC
j_gene: TRBJ1-2; v_gene: TRBV3-1/TRBV3-2; abundance: .; d_gene: .; CDR3aa: CASSQGGRTLYGYTF; CDR3nt: TGTGCCAGCAGCCAAGGAGGTCGGACCCTCTATGGCTACACCTTC
j_gene: TRBJ2-2; v_gene: TRBV6-2/TRBV6-3; abundance: medium-sized; d_gene: TRBD1; CDR3aa: CASSYLSGGNTGELFF; CDR3nt: TGTGCCAGCAGTTACTTGTCAGGGGGTAACACCGGGGAGCTGTTTTTT
j_gene: TRBJ2-1; v_gene: TRBV29-1; abundance: .; d_gene: TRBD1; CDR3aa: CSAPDRGPYNEQFF; CDR3nt: TGCAGCGCTCCAGACAGGGGGCCTTACAATGAGCAGTTCTTC
j_gene: TRBJ1-2; v_gene: TRBV28; abundance: .; d_gene: .; CDR3aa: CASSLPGGIKTGYTF; CDR3nt: TGTGCCAGCAGTTTACCCGGGGGCATAAAGACTGGCTACACCTTC
j_gene: TRBJ2-7; v_gene: TRBV10-3; abundance: once; d_gene: TRBD1; CDR3aa: CAISGLGQASEQYF; CDR3nt: TGTGCCATCAGTGGACTGGGACAGGCTAGCGAGCAGTACTTC
j_gene: TRBJ1-2; v_gene: TRBV3-1/TRBV3-2; abundance: .; d_gene: TRBD1; CDR3aa: CASSQGQGNGYTF; CDR3nt: TGTGCCAGCAGCCAGGGACAGGGGAATGGCTACACCTTC
j_gene: TRBJ2-5; v_gene: TRBV20-1; abundance: .; d_gene: .; CDR3aa: CSASWAAKYQETQYF; CDR3nt: TGCAGTGCTAGTTGGGCGGCTAAATACCAAGAGACCCAGTACTTC
j_gene: TRBJ1-2; v_gene: TRBV18; abundance: once; d_gene: .; CDR3aa: CASSPSGGAYGYTF; CDR3nt: TGTGCCAGCTCACCCTCGGGGGGCGCCTATGGCTACACCTTC
j_gene: TRBJ2-2; v_gene: TRBV28; abundance: .; d_gene: TRBD2; CDR3aa: CASTRSGKVGELFF; CDR3nt: TGTGCCAGCACGAGGAGCGGGAAGGTCGGGGAGCTGTTTTTT
j_gene: TRBJ2-3; v_gene: TRBV16; abundance: .; d_gene: .; CDR3aa: CASSPRTDTQYF; CDR3nt: TGTGCCAGCAGCCCTCGGACAGATACGCAGTATTTT
j_gene: TRBJ2-5; v_gene: TRBV6-1; abundance: .; d_gene: TRBD1; CDR3aa: CASSELRGTGAGQTQYF; CDR3nt: TGTGCCAGCAGTGAACTCCGGGGGACAGGGGCCGGGCAGACCCAGTACTTC
j_gene: TRBJ2-3; v_gene: TRBV29-1; abundance: .; d_gene: TRBD1; CDR3aa: CSVGATGYIRDTQYF; CDR3nt: TGCAGCGTCGGAGCGACAGGGTATATTCGAGATACGCAGTATTTT
j_gene: TRBJ2-5; v_gene: TRBV5-1; abundance: .; d_gene: TRBD2; CDR3aa: CASSSPLAGGIETQYF; CDR3nt: TGCGCCAGCAGCTCCCCTTTAGCGGGGGGGATAGAGACCCAGTACTTC
j_gene: TRBJ2-3; v_gene: TRBV25-1; abundance: .; d_gene: TRBD2; CDR3aa: CASSLGTTLTDTQYF; CDR3nt: TGTGCCAGCAGCCTGGGGACTACCCTCACAGATACGCAGTATTTT
j_gene: TRBJ1-1; v_gene: TRBV3-1/TRBV3-2; abundance: .; d_gene: .; CDR3aa: CASSLDFRGGRGLEAFF; CDR3nt: TGTGCCAGCAGCCTCGATTTCAGGGGAGGAAGGGGCCTAGAAGCTTTCTTT
j_gene: TRBJ2-5; v_gene: TRBV4-3; abundance: .; d_gene: .; CDR3aa: CASSQEAGAKETQYF; CDR3nt: TGCGCCAGCAGCCAAGAAGCTGGGGCCAAAGAGACCCAGTACTTC
j_gene: TRBJ2-7; v_gene: TRBV30; abundance: .; d_gene: TRBD2; CDR3aa: CAWSPLLAGGFDEQYF; CDR3nt: TGTGCCTGGAGTCCACTACTAGCGGGGGGGTTTGACGAGCAGTACTTC
j_gene: TRBJ1-2; v_gene: TRBV27; abundance: .; d_gene: .; CDR3aa: CASSLVGGNYGYTF; CDR3nt: TGTGCCAGCAGTCTCGTGGGGGGTAACTATGGCTACACCTTC
j_gene: TRBJ1-2; v_gene: TRBV28; abundance: .; d_gene: TRBD1; CDR3aa: CASRADRVHGYTF; CDR3nt: TGTGCCAGCAGGGCGGACAGGGTCCATGGCTACACCTTC
j_gene: TRBJ2-3; v_gene: TRBV9; abundance: .; d_gene: TRBD2; CDR3aa: CASSVGTSASTDTQYF; CDR3nt: TGTGCCAGCAGCGTAGGGACTAGCGCCAGCACAGATACGCAGTATTTT
j_gene: TRBJ1-4; v_gene: TRBV9; abundance: .; d_gene: .; CDR3aa: CASSIRPSQGKGEKLFF; CDR3nt: TGTGCCAGCAGCATACGTCCTTCGCAGGGTAAAGGTGAAAAACTGTTTTTT
j_gene: TRBJ1-5; v_gene: TRBV15; abundance: .; d_gene: TRBD1; CDR3aa: CATSRTPGQGAGQPQHF; CDR3nt: TGTGCCACCAGCAGAACTCCGGGACAGGGAGCAGGTCAGCCCCAGCATTTT
j_gene: TRBJ1-2; v_gene: TRBV7-2; abundance: .; d_gene: .; CDR3aa: CASSLVRGNYGYTF; CDR3nt: TGTGCCAGCAGCTTAGTGAGGGGTAACTATGGCTACACCTTC
j_gene: TRBJ2-3; v_gene: TRBV27; abundance: .; d_gene: TRBD2; CDR3aa: CASSLTSGGPTTSTDTQYF; CDR3nt: TGTGCCAGCAGTTTAACTAGCGGGGGGCCGACGACTAGCACAGATACGCAGTATTTT
j_gene: TRBJ2-1; v_gene: TRBV14; abundance: .; d_gene: .; CDR3aa: CASSQAGIEQFF; CDR3nt: TGTGCCAGCAGCCAAGCGGGGATTGAGCAGTTCTTC
j_gene: TRBJ1-1; v_gene: TRBV9; abundance: .; d_gene: .; CDR3aa: CASSVGSGGQNTEAFF; CDR3nt: TGTGCCAGCAGCGTAGGCTCTGGGGGCCAGAACACTGAAGCTTTCTTT
j_gene: TRBJ2-7; v_gene: TRBV2; abundance: few; d_gene: TRBD1; CDR3aa: CASTKDRVYEQYF; CDR3nt: TGTGCCAGCACCAAGGACAGGGTCTACGAGCAGTACTTC
j_gene: TRBJ1-2; v_gene: TRBV5-1; abundance: .; d_gene: TRBD1; CDR3aa: CATNAGQGSYGYTF; CDR3nt: TGCGCCACCAACGCGGGACAGGGGAGCTATGGCTACACCTTC
j_gene: TRBJ2-3; v_gene: TRBV19; abundance: .; d_gene: .; CDR3aa: CASSKEGWTDTQYF; CDR3nt: TGTGCCAGTAGTAAGGAGGGTTGGACAGATACGCAGTATTTT
j_gene: TRBJ1-5; v_gene: TRBV7-9; abundance: .; d_gene: TRBD1; CDR3aa: CASSLQGAGQPQHF; CDR3nt: TGTGCCAGCAGCCTACAGGGGGCAGGTCAGCCCCAGCATTTT
j_gene: TRBJ2-7; v_gene: TRBV19; abundance: .; d_gene: .; CDR3aa: CASSPDGVPSYEQYF; CDR3nt: TGTGCCAGTAGTCCCGACGGCGTACCTTCCTACGAGCAGTACTTC
j_gene: TRBJ1-2; v_gene: TRBV19; abundance: once; d_gene: .; CDR3aa: CASSMVANYGYTF; CDR3nt: TGTGCCAGTAGTATGGTGGCTAACTATGGCTACACCTTC
j_gene: TRBJ1-6; v_gene: TRBV6-5; abundance: .; d_gene: TRBD1; CDR3aa: CASRDRVKNSPLHF; CDR3nt: TGTGCCAGCCGGGACAGGGTTAAAAATTCACCCCTCCACTTT
j_gene: TRBJ2-5; v_gene: TRBV18; abundance: .; d_gene: .; CDR3aa: CASSSGQRETQYF; CDR3nt: TGTGCCAGCTCATCGGGGCAACGGGAGACCCAGTACTTC